The present entry profiles one TCR beta chain with its context. The data derive from a study of identical twins. TCRdb re-derived calls from the 5' RACE reads in MiXCR, one entry per CDR3 protein. This sample has around 1.7 million distinct CDR3 sequences; around 33% occur once, and the top ten carry over 0.25%. This CDR3 is built from 13 residues. Germline CDR1 SEHNR, CDR2 FQNEAQ (reference sequence). This sequence joins TRBV7-9 and TRBJ2-1; weak D call: TRBD1 (6 bases). The sequenced material came from cord blood. The clonotype comes from a newborn girl in good health. The CDR3 DNA sequence: TGTGCTAGTGGCAGGGGAAAGGGGAATGAGCAGTTCTTC. This gives the protein CASGRGKGNEQFF.